This T cell receptor (beta chain) was recovered during a study of T cell changes during pregnancy in multiple sclerosis. The length of the CDR3 is 14 residues. V shed 5 bases and J 5 bases; nucleotides not matched to a gene: 7. Per the germline V gene, CDR1 is SGHNT and CDR2 is YENEEA. TCRdb keeps only in-frame clones here, not all; method: immunoSEQ multiplex PCR. Among around 10,000 clones listed, more than 80% were seen once. V usage is TRBV11-3 and J usage is TRBJ2-7; 9 bases are shared with TRBD1. The receptor comes from a female donor in good health, enrolled as a control in a pregnancy study. The sample was CD8+ T cells from peripheral blood mononuclear cells, taken in the third trimester of pregnancy. The CDR3 protein is CASSQTGGKDEQYF. For the CDR3, the DNA is TGTGCCAGCAGCCAGACAGGGGGGAAAGACGAGCAGTACTTC.